The 21 T cell receptor beta chains presented below share a single source sample, sequenced in a study of brain T cells in children with intractable seizures. Assay: immunoSEQ multiplex PCR; the TCRdb copy retains only in-frame clones and omits some. Here the sample spans around 38,000 clones, more than 80% being singletons. The sequencing used peripheral blood, collected at surgery. The receptors come from a girl aged 2-15 years with tuberous sclerosis and intractable seizures.

The CDR3 DNA is TGTGCCAGCAGCATAACAGGGGGCGATGGCTACACCTTC. This sequence encodes CASSITGGDGYTF. The V call is TRBV3-1 (or the pseudogene TRBV3-2), the J call TRBJ1-2; 9 bases fit TRBD1. Trimming at V came to 5 bases and at J to 6 bases, leaving 4 bases not matched to a gene. This CDR3 is built from 13 residues. Germline assignment: CDR1 LGHDT and CDR2 YNNKEL (reference sequence).

The chain joins TRBV5-4 to TRBJ2-6; possible D gene TRBD2, 5 bases. In germline, CDR1 is SGHNT, CDR2 YYREEE (reference sequence). This CDR3 contains 17 residues. The V end lost 5 bases, the J end lost 0 bases, and 15 bases lay between the germline ends. CDR3 sequence: CASRPYTGNSGANVLTF. Written as DNA, the CDR3 is TGTGCCAGCAGACCCTACACCGGGAACTCTGGGGCCAACGTCCTGACTTTC.

V usage is TRBV10-3 and J usage is TRBJ2-7; D could derive from TRBD1 or TRBD2 (5 bases each). Germline CDR1 and CDR2: ENHRY and SYGVKD. Trimming shortened V by 0 bases and J by 1 base, and 16 bases separated the two germline ends. The CDR3 is made up of 17 amino acids. The DNA of the CDR3 is TGTGCCATCAGTGAGTCGACAGTCGGGGCGAATTCCTACGAGCAGTACTTC. Translation gives CAISESTVGANSYEQYF.

For this clone: An end of the junction differs from the germline gene, which may be a read error. The rearrangement uses TRBV5-5 and TRBJ1-1, with 7 bases fitting TRBD1. CDR1 is SGHKS, CDR2 YYEKEE, per germline (reference sequence). This CDR3 has 14 amino acids. The CDR3 sequence: CASSWGQITSRWIF. In DNA form, the CDR3 reads TGTGCCAGCAGCTGGGGACAGATCACGTCCCGGTGGATCTTT.

The rearrangement links TRBV11-2 to TRBJ1-2; D may be TRBD1 (5 bases). V shed 5 bases and J shed 1 base, with 17 bases lying between them. The length of the CDR3 is 16 residues. Germline V lookup: CDR1 SGHAT, CDR2 FQNNGV. The CDR3 DNA sequence: TGTGCCAGCAGCCGCCCTAGACAGTTTCTTAACTATGGCTACACCTTC. Amino acid sequence: CASSRPRQFLNYGYTF.

The CDR3 protein is CASSIEMGLQNYGYTF. The CDR3 DNA reads TGTGCCAGTAGTATAGAAATGGGACTACAGAACTATGGCTACACCTTC. The rearrangement links TRBV19 to TRBJ1-2; tentatively, D is TRBD1 (5 bases). The germline V gene has CDR1 LNHDA and CDR2 SQIVND (reference sequence). The CDR3 covers 16 residues. The V gene lost 0 bases and the J gene lost 2 bases, with 13 bases spanning the gap.

The chain couples TRBV27 to TRBJ1-4; 9 bases align to TRBD1. This CDR3 has 15 amino acids. The trim removed 5 bases at V and 7 bases at J, leaving 8 bases unmatched. Per the germline V gene, CDR1 is MNHEY and CDR2 is SMNVEV (reference sequence). CDR3 sequence: CASSLTGGTGEKLFF. The CDR3 DNA reads TGTGCCAGCAGTCTTACAGGGGGCACGGGTGAAAAACTGTTTTTT.

The genes are TRBV5-4 and TRBJ1-3; D may be TRBD1 (5 bases). Between the trimmed V and J ends, which lost 7 bases and 0 bases, there was a span of 11 bases. The V gene's germline CDR1 is SGHNT and CDR2 YYREEE (reference sequence). The CDR3 loop spans 14 amino acids. CDR3 in DNA: TGTGCCAGCGGACGGGGCCCCTCTGGAAACACCATATATTTT. This codes for CASGRGPSGNTIYF.

The chain is built from TRBV30 and TRBJ1-2; TRBD1 matches at 8 bases. Germline loops: CDR1 GTSNPN, CDR2 SVGIG (reference sequence). Unmatched junction bases numbered 11, after V lost 4 bases and J lost 4 bases. This CDR3 is 15 amino acids long. CDR3 nucleotides: TGTGCCTGGACTACCCTGACAGGGGACGGCTATGGCTACACCTTC. This sequence encodes CAWTTLTGDGYGYTF.

This sequence joins TRBV5-1 and TRBJ1-6; D remains unclear. The CDR3 spans 17 residues. V gave up 0 bases and J gave up 7 bases, with 17 bases separating them. Germline V gene sequence: CDR1 SGHRS, CDR2 YFSETQ. The CDR3 DNA reads as TGCGCCAGCAGCTTGGAGCCGGGAAGAGGACGAAATTCACCCCTCCACTTT. Protein sequence: CASSLEPGRGRNSPLHF. Full variable domain (rest looked up from reference TRBV5-1 and TRBJ1-6): KAGVTQTPRYLIKTRGQQVTLSCSPISGHRSVSWYQQTPGQGLQFLFEYFSETQRNKGNFPGRFSGRQFSNSRSEMNVSTLELGDSALYLCASSLEPGRGRNSPLHFGNGTRLTVT.

The chain recombines TRBV29-1 with TRBJ2-5; 8 positions match TRBD1. The CDR3 is 14 amino acids. The trim removed 4 bases at V and 2 bases at J, leaving 6 bases unmatched. The germline gives CDR1 SQVTM, CDR2 ANQGSEA. CDR3 protein: CSVVVRGRQETQYF. The CDR3 coding sequence is TGCAGCGTTGTCGTCAGGGGGCGGCAAGAGACCCAGTACTTC.

The V and J genes are TRBV7-8 and TRBJ1-6; TRBD1 matches at 8 bases. The V gene end was trimmed by 6 bases and the J gene end by 8 bases; junction bases not matched to a gene: 6. This CDR3 contains 14 residues. Germline assignment: CDR1 SGHVS and CDR2 FQNEAQ. CDR3 residues: CASRIRGRDSPLHF. CDR3 DNA: TGTGCCAGCAGGATCAGGGGGCGGGATTCACCCCTCCACTTT.

The chain combines TRBV21-1 with TRBJ2-7; the table's D call, TRBD1, was not checked against the DNA. TRBV21-1 is given as a pseudogene. This CDR3 is built from 15 residues. The CDR3 here is CASSQRGGSEDEQYV. CDR3 nucleotide sequence: TGTGCCAGCAGCCAAAGAGGGGGCTCGGAAGACGAGCAGTACGTC.

This chain connects TRBV28 to TRBJ1-5; 11 bases match TRBD1. The CDR3 spans 17 residues. V lost 8 bases, J lost 6 bases, and 15 bases stayed unmatched. Germline V gene sequence: CDR1 MDHEN, CDR2 SYDVKM. In DNA form, the CDR3 reads TGTGCCAGCGAGGACAGGGGGCTGGAAATTATCAGTCAGCCCCAGCATTTT. It encodes CASEDRGLEIISQPQHF. Full variable domain (rest looked up from reference TRBV28 and TRBJ1-5): DVKVTQSSRYLVKRTGEKVFLECVQDMDHENMFWYRQDPGLGLRLIYFSYDVKMKEKGDIPEGYSVSREKKERFSLILESASTNQTSMYLCASEDRGLEIISQPQHFGDGTRLSIL.

In this sample, this clone turned up once. The chain carries TRBV27 and TRBJ1-3; the D gene is possibly TRBD1 (6 bases). Germline lookup yields CDR1 MNHEY and CDR2 SMNVEV (reference sequence). CDR3 length: 15 residues. Trimming shortened V by 10 bases and J by 1 base, and 17 bases separated the two germline ends. The CDR3 is CATKNAGASGNTIYF. The CDR3 nucleotides read TGTGCCACCAAAAACGCGGGGGCGTCTGGAAACACCATATATTTT.

The chain carries TRBV18 and TRBJ1-2; 7 bases line up with TRBD1. Per germline, CDR1 KGHSH and CDR2 LQKENI. The CDR3 extends over 16 amino acids. V dropped 2 bases and J dropped 0; count of bases not matched to a gene: 6. The CDR3 sequence is CASSPIGTEANYGYTF. CDR3 nucleotide sequence: TGTGCCAGCTCACCAATAGGGACAGAAGCTAACTATGGCTACACCTTC.

This clone was recorded a few times. The rearrangement joins TRBV5-8 to TRBJ2-7, with D unresolved. The CDR3 has 13 amino acids. V was pared by 0 bases and J by 4 bases, with 8 bases between. The germline CDR1 and CDR2 sequences are SGHTS and YDEGEE. CDR3 bases: TGTGCCAGCAGCTTGGGGCCGACTTACGAGCAGTACGTC. Amino acid sequence: CASSLGPTYEQYV.

The chain joins TRBV9 to TRBJ1-2; 9 nucleotides match TRBD1. In germline, CDR1 is SGDLS, CDR2 YYNGEE. This CDR3 contains 15 residues. The V and J ends lost 0 bases and 4 bases, in that order; junction bases with no gene match: 4. The DNA for the CDR3 is TGTGCCAGCAGCGTAGCTACGGGACAGGGCTATGGCTACACCTTC. Translated: CASSVATGQGYGYTF.

The gene calls are TRBV28 and TRBJ2-3, with 9 bases fitting TRBD2. J lost 1 base, V lost 2 bases, and 7 bases had no gene match. This CDR3 comprises 17 residues. The V gene's germline CDR1 is MDHEN and CDR2 SYDVKM. CDR3 protein: CASSLRLAEPGTDTQYF. The CDR3 nucleotides are TGTGCCAGCAGTTTACGACTAGCGGAGCCAGGCACAGATACGCAGTATTTT.

This chain connects TRBV5-6 to TRBJ2-5; 9 nucleotides agree with TRBD1. There are 15 residues in the CDR3. Germline V lookup: CDR1 SGHDT, CDR2 YYEEEE. The V and J ends lost 5 bases and 4 bases, in that order; junction bases with no gene match: 9. CDR3 in amino acids: CASSYGTGQGETQYF. The CDR3 nucleotides are TGTGCCAGCAGTTACGGGACAGGGCAGGGAGAGACCCAGTACTTC.

This rearrangement joins TRBV12-3 or TRBV12-4 to TRBJ1-1; 7 nucleotides agree with TRBD1. The CDR3 loop spans 13 amino acids. After removal of 6 bases from V and 2 bases from J, the junction contained 3 bases not matched to a gene. CDR3 coding DNA: TGTGCCAGCAGCAGGGACAGCAACACTGAAGCTTTCTTT. Translating it yields CASSRDSNTEAFF.